Each of the 2 T cell receptor beta chains below was sequenced from the same sample in a study of vaccination effects on CD4 cells after COVID-19. Their antigen targets remain unknown. Expansion with viral peptide pools was applied to antigen-specific CD4+ T cells by the ViraFEST assay prior to sequencing. After more than 8 days in culture, the CD4+ T cells were isolated. Nucleocapsid antibody tests were negative, and the vaccine recipients had no prior SARS-CoV-2 infection. Method: immunoSEQ multiplex PCR; TCRdb's copy keeps in-frame clones and lacks some. The sample has roughly 41,000 clones, roughly 70% seen once. The sample was CD4+ T cells from PBMCs cultured with HCoV-OC43 spike peptides, taken before COVID-19 vaccination. Subset given: HCoV-OC43 spike overlapping peptide pool stimulation. The receptors shown here come from a human donor who received a COVID-19 vaccine.

In nucleotides, the CDR3 is TGTGCCAGCAGCCCAACGTCCCGGGACAGGTTCAGCTATGGCTACACCTTC. It yields the protein CASSPTSRDRFSYGYTF. V gene TRBV7-9 combines with J gene TRBJ1-2; 8 positions agree with TRBD1. V lost 5 bases, J lost 4 bases, and 15 bases stayed unmatched. This CDR3 comprises 17 residues. Germline V gives CDR1 SEHNR, CDR2 FQNEAQ (reference sequence). The whole variable domain, remainder taken from reference TRBV7-9 and TRBJ1-2, is DTGVSQNPRHKITKRGQNVTFRCDPISEHNRLYWYRQTLGQGPEFLTYFQNEAQLEKSRLLSDRFSAERPKGSFSTLEIQRTEQGDSAMYLCASSPTSRDRFSYGYTFGSGTRLTVV.

The chain carries TRBV15 and TRBJ1-6; D is uncertain. The CDR3 runs to 13 residues. Per germline, CDR1 LNHNV and CDR2 YYDKDF (reference sequence). Trimming shortened V by 0 bases and J by 10 bases, and 7 bases separated the two germline ends. Written as DNA, the CDR3 is TGTGCCACCAGCAGAGACAGAGGATCACCCCTCCACTTT. It translates to CATSRDRGSPLHF.